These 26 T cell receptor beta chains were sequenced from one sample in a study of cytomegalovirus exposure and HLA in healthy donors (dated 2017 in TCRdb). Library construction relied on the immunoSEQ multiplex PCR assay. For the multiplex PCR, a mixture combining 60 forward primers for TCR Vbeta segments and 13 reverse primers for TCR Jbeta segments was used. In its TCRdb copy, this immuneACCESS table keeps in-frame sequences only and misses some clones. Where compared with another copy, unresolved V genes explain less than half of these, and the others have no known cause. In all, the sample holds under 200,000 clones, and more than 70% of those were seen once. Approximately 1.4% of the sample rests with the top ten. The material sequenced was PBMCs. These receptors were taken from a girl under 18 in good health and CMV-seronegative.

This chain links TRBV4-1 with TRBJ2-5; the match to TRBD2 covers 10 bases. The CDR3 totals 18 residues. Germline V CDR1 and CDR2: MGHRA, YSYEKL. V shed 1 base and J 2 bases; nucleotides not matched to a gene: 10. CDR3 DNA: TGCGCCAGCAGCCAAGTTGGGGTGCGAGCGGGGGGGCAAGAGACCCAGTACTTC. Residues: CASSQVGVRAGGQETQYF.

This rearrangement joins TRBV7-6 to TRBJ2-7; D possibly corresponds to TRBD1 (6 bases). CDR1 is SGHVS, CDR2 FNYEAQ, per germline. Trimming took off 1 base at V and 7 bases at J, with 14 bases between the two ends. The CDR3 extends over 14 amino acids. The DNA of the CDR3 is TGTGCCAGCAGCTTAGGGGACAAAAATCAGGAGCAGTACTTC. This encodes CASSLGDKNQEQYF.

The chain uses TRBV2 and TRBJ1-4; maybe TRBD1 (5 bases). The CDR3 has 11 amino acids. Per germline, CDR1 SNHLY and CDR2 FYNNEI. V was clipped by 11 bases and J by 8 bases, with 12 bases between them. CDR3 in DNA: TGTGCCCTAACACGGGGGGAAAAACTGTTTTTT. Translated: CALTRGEKLFF.

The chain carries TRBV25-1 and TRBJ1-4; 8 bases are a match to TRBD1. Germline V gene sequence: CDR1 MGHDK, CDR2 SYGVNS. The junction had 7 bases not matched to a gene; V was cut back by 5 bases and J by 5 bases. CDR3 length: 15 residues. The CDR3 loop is CASSNPGQENEKLFF. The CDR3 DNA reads TGTGCCAGCAGTAACCCGGGACAGGAAAATGAAAAACTGTTTTTT.

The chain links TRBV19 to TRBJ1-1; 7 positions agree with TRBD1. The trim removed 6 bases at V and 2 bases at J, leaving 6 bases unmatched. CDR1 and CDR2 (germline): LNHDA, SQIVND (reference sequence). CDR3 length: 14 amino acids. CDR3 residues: CASSSGQSNTEAFF. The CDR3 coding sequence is TGTGCCAGTAGCTCGGGACAGAGTAACACTGAAGCTTTCTTT. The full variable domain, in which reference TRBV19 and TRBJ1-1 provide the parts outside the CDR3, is DGGITQSPKYLFRKEGQNVTLSCEQNLNHDAMYWYRQDPGQGLRLIYYSQIVNDFQKGDIAEGYSVSREKKESFPLTVTSAQKNPTAFYLCASSSGQSNTEAFFGQGTRLTVV.

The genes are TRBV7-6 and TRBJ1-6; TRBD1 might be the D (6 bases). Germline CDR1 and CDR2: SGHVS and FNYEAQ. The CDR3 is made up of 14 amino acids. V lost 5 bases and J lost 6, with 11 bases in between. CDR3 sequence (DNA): TGTGCCAGCAGCCCACGACAGGTTAATTCACCCCTCCACTTT. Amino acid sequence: CASSPRQVNSPLHF.

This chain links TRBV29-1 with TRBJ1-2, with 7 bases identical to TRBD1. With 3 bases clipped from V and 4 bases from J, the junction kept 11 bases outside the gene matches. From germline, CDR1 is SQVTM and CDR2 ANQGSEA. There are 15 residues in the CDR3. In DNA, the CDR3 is TGCAGCGTTGAGACACAGGGGTTTTCTGGCTATGGCTACACCTTC. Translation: CSVETQGFSGYGYTF.

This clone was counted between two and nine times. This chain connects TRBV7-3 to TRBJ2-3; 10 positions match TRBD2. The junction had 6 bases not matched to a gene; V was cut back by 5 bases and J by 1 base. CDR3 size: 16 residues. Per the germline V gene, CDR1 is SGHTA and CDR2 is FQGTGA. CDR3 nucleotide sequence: TGTGCCAGCAGCGTGAGCGGGGGGGCCGGCACAGATACGCAGTATTTT. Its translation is CASSVSGGAGTDTQYF.

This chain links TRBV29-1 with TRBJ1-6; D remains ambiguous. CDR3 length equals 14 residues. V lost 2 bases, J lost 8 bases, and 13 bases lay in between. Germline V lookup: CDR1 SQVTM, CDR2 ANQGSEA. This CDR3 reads CSVEWAGSHSPLHF. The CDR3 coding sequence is TGCAGCGTTGAATGGGCAGGCTCTCATTCACCCCTCCACTTT.

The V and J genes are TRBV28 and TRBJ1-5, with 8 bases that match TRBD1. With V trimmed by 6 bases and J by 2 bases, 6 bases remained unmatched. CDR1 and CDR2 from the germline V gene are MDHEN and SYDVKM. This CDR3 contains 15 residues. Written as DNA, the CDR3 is TGTGCCAGCAGCCGACTGGGACAGGGCAATCAGCCCCAGCATTTT. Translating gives CASSRLGQGNQPQHF.

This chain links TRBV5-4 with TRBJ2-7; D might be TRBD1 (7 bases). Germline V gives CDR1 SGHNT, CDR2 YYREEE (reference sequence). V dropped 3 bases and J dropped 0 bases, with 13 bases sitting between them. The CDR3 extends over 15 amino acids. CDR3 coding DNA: TGTGCCAGCAGCTCCCAGGGGGGCCTCTCCTACGAGCAGTACTTC. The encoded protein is CASSSQGGLSYEQYF.

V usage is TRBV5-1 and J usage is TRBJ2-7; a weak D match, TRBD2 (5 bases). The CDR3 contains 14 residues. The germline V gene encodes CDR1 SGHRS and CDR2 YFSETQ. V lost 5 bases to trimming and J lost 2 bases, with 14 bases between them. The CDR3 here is CASRLSRGTYEQYF. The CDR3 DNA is TGCGCCAGCAGACTTAGTCGGGGTACCTACGAGCAGTACTTC. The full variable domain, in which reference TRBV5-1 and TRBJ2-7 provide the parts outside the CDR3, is KAGVTQTPRYLIKTRGQQVTLSCSPISGHRSVSWYQQTPGQGLQFLFEYFSETQRNKGNFPGRFSGRQFSNSRSEMNVSTLELGDSALYLCASRLSRGTYEQYFGPGTRLTVT.

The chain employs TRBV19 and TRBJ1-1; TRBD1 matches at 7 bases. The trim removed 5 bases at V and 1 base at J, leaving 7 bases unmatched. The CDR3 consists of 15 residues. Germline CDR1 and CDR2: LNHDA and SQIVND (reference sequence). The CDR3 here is CASSARQGSNTEAFF. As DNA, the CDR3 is TGTGCCAGTAGTGCGCGACAGGGATCGAACACTGAAGCTTTCTTT.

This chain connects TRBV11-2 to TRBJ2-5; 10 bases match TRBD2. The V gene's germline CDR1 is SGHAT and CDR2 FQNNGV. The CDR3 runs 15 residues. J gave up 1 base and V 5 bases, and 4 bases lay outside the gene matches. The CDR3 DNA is TGTGCCAGCAGCGTAGGACTAGCGGTCCAAGAGACCCAGTACTTC. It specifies CASSVGLAVQETQYF. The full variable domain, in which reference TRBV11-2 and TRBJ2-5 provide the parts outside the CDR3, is EAGVAQSPRYKIIEKRQSVAFWCNPISGHATLYWYQQILGQGPKLLIQFQNNGVVDDSQLPKDRFSAERLKGVDSTLKIQPAKLEDSAVYLCASSVGLAVQETQYFGPGTRLLVL.

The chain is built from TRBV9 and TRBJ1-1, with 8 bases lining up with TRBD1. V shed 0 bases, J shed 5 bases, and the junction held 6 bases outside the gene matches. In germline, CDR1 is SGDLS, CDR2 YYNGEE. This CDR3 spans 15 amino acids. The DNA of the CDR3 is TGTGCCAGCAGCGTAGTAGTGACAGGGGAGACTGAAGCTTTCTTT. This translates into CASSVVVTGETEAFF.

The CDR3 nucleotides are TGTGCCAGTAGTACGCGGGGCGAAAACACTGAAGCTTTCTTT. Translating gives CASSTRGENTEAFF. The gene calls are TRBV19 and TRBJ1-1; D possibly corresponds to TRBD1 (5 bases). Trimming took 4 bases from V and 2 from J, leaving 11 bases between them. CDR1 and CDR2 from the germline V gene are LNHDA and SQIVND (reference sequence). The CDR3 totals 14 residues.

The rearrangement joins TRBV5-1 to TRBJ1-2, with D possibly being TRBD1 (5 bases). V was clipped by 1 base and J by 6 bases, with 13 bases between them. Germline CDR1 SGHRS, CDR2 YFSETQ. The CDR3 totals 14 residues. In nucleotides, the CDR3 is TGCGCCAGCAGCTTGCAGGGTATGTTCGATGGCTACACCTTC. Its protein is CASSLQGMFDGYTF.

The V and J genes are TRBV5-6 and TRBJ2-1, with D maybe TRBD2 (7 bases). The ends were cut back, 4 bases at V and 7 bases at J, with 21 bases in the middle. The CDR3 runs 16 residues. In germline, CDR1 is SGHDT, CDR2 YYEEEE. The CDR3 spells CASSMWRWGGGNEQFF. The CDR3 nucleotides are TGTGCCAGCAGCATGTGGCGTTGGGGGGGCGGGAATGAGCAGTTCTTC. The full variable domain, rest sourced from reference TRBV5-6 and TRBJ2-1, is DAGVTQSPTHLIKTRGQQVTLRCSPKSGHDTVSWYQQALGQGPQFIFQYYEEEERQRGNFPDRFSGHQFPNYSSELNVNALLLGDSALYLCASSMWRWGGGNEQFFGPGTRLTVL.

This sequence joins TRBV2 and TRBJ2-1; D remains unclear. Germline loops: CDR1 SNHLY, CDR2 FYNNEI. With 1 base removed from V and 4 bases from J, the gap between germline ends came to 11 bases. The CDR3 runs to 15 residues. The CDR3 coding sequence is TGTGCCAGCAGTGAAGGGCTTCTTTGGTACAATGAGCAGTTCTTC. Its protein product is CASSEGLLWYNEQFF.

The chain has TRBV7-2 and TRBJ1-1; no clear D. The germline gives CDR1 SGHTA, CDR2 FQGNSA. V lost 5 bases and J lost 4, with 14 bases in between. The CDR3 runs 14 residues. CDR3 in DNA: TGTGCCAGCAGCAAAGACGGTGGAGTCACTGAAGCTTTCTTT. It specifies CASSKDGGVTEAFF.

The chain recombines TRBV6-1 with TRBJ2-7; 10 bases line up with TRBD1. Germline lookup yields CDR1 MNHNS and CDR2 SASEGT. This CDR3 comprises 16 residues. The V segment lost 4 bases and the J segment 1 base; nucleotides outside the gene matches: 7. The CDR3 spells CASSGHRDRGSYEQYF. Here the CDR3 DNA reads TGTGCCAGCAGTGGTCATAGGGACAGGGGATCCTACGAGCAGTACTTC.

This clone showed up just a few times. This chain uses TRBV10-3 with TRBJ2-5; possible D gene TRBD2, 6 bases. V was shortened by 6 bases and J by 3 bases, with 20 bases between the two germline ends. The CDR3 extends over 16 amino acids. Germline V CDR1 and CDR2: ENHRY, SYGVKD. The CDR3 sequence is CAISGGVASTKETQYF. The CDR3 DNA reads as TGTGCCATCAGCGGAGGGGTCGCTAGCACCAAAGAGACCCAGTACTTC.

The CDR3 here is CASSLYLGSVEIEKLFF. The DNA of the CDR3 is TGTGCCAGCAGCTTGTACCTCGGATCCGTGGAGATTGAAAAACTGTTTTTT. The J gene is TRBJ1-4, the V gene TRBV5-5, with unresolved D. CDR1 and CDR2 from the germline V gene are SGHKS and YYEKEE (reference sequence). The germline V and J ends were trimmed by 1 base and 7 bases, with 20 bases remaining between them. The CDR3 runs 17 residues.

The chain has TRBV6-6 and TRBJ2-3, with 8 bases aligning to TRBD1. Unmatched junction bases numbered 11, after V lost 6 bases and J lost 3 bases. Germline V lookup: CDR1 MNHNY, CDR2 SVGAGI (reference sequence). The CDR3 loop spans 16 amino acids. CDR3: CASRSGQGHRTDTQYF. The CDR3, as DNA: TGTGCCAGCAGATCAGGACAGGGTCATAGGACAGATACGCAGTATTTT.

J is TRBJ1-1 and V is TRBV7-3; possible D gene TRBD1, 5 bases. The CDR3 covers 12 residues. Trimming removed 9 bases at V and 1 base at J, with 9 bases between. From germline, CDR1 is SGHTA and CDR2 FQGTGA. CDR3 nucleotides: TGTGCCAGGAGGGGAGGGAACACTGAAGCTTTCTTT. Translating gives CARRGGNTEAFF.

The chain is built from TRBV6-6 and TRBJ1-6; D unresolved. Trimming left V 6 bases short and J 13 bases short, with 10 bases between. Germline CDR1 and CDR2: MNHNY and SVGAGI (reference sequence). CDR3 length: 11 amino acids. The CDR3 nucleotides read TGTGCCAGCAGAGGAGGCGGGCCCCTCCACTTT. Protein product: CASRGGGPLHF.